The rows below give T cell receptor beta chains drawn from one sample of a study of a mutant IDH1 vaccine in newly diagnosed glioma. The protocol was immunoSEQ multiplex PCR, while the TCRdb copy is restricted to in-frame clones and leaves out a portion. The table has 44,000 or so clones, approximately 81% seen once. These receptors' targets are unknown. The specimen comprised PBMCs, sampled from a glioma patient whose treatment included an IDH1 peptide vaccine. The receptors stem from a middle-aged woman with glioma. Some clones in this sample may be carry-over from other donors' samples. The CDR3 runs from the conserved cysteine through the conserved F or W. A D gene is named only where the DNA matches it firmly. Not every row has a clone size; where given, it reads once, few, many or a size class.

v_gene	j_gene	d_gene	abundance	CDR3aa	CDR3nt
TRBV28	TRBJ1-2	NA	NA	CASSRYGYTF	TGTGCCAGCAGCCGATATGGCTACACCTTC
TRBV5-1	TRBJ2-1	NA	NA	CASSLAGRSDNEQFF	TGCGCCAGCAGCTTGGCCGGAAGATCCGACAATGAGCAGTTCTTC
TRBV6-4	TRBJ2-7	NA	NA	CASSPAVGSYEQYF	TGTGCCAGCTCGCCCGCCGTCGGATCATACGAGCAGTACTTC
TRBV5-1	TRBJ2-1	NA	NA	CASSATTGSYNEQFF	TGCGCCAGCAGCGCTACGACTGGTTCCTACAATGAGCAGTTCTTC
TRBV9	TRBJ1-2	TRBD1	NA	CASSRTGTDRLDGYTF	TGTGCCAGCAGTCGAACCGGGACAGACCGCTTGGATGGCTACACCTTC
TRBV5-4	TRBJ1-2	TRBD1	NA	CASSPGQLANYGYTF	TGTGCCAGCAGCCCGGGACAGTTAGCTAACTATGGCTACACCTTC
TRBV21-1	TRBJ1-3	NA	NA	CASSDRTGTQSGNTIYF	TGTGCCAGCAGCGACCGGACGGGTACTCAATCTGGAAACACCATATATTTT
TRBV29-1	TRBJ1-1	NA	NA	CSVDIMNTEAFF	TGCAGCGTTGATATAATGAACACTGAAGCTTTCTTT
TRBV2	TRBJ2-7	NA	NA	CASSPLYEQYF	TGTGCCAGCAGTCCCCTCTACGAGCAGTACTTC
TRBV2	TRBJ1-3	NA	NA	CASSEYGRPLSSGNTIYF	TGTGCCAGCAGTGAATATGGTAGGCCTCTAAGCTCTGGAAACACCATATATTTT
TRBV4-2	TRBJ2-7	NA	NA	CASSLGQLPSYEQYF	TGTGCCAGCAGCCTAGGACAGTTACCGAGCTACGAGCAGTACTTC
TRBV4-2	TRBJ1-4	NA	NA	CASSQGPELNEKLFF	TGTGCCAGCAGCCAAGGTCCGGAGCTTAATGAAAAACTGTTTTTT
TRBV5-5	TRBJ2-7	NA	NA	CASSLAAGSAYEQYF	TGTGCCAGCAGCTTGGCCGCAGGGTCCGCCTACGAGCAGTACTTC
TRBV9	TRBJ2-4	NA	NA	CASSVGNKNIQYF	TGTGCCAGCAGCGTAGGTAATAAAAACATTCAGTACTTC
TRBV19	TRBJ1-1	NA	few	CASTGAYMNTEAFF	TGTGCCAGTACAGGGGCCTACATGAACACTGAAGCTTTCTTT
TRBV9	TRBJ1-5	NA	NA	CASSAEPGLPWHF	TGTGCCAGCAGCGCGGAACCGGGACTCCCTTGGCATTTT
TRBV4-3	TRBJ1-3	NA	NA	CASSWDVGNTIYF	TGCGCCAGCAGCTGGGACGTCGGAAACACCATATATTTT
TRBV28	TRBJ1-1	NA	NA	CASRGSGQGWNTEAFF	TGTGCCAGCAGGGGGTCGGGGCAGGGATGGAACACTGAAGCTTTCTTT
TRBV5-4	TRBJ2-5	NA	NA	CASSKQGRETQYF	TGTGCCAGCAGCAAACAGGGACGGGAGACCCAGTACTTC
TRBV10-3	TRBJ2-1	NA	NA	CAISEPGPGYNEQFF	TGTGCCATCAGTGAGCCGGGACCCGGCTACAATGAGCAGTTCTTC
TRBV11-3	TRBJ1-3	TRBD1	NA	CASSFRQGNGNTIYF	TGTGCCAGCAGCTTCCGACAGGGAAATGGAAACACCATATATTTT
TRBV9	TRBJ1-2	TRBD1	NA	CASSERDRVGYGYTF	TGTGCCAGCAGCGAGCGGGACAGGGTCGGCTATGGCTACACCTTC
TRBV6-5	TRBJ2-3	TRBD2	NA	CASSQSGGGTDTQYF	TGTGCCAGCAGTCAATCCGGGGGGGGCACAGATACGCAGTATTTT
TRBV7-2	TRBJ1-5	NA	NA	CASSSRAPPRGQPQHF	TGTGCCAGCAGCTCTAGGGCCCCTCCGAGGGGTCAGCCCCAGCATTTT
TRBV23-1	TRBJ1-1	NA	NA	CASGGQGGFEAFF	TGCGCCAGCGGCGGGCAGGGTGGATTCGAAGCTTTCTTT
TRBV6-6	TRBJ2-3	TRBD2	NA	CASNPGGPDTQYF	TGTGCCAGCAACCCGGGAGGGCCCGATACGCAGTATTTT
TRBV19	TRBJ2-2	NA	NA	CASSIGRPGNIWDPRHTGELFF	TGTGCCAGTAGTATAGGCCGTCCAGGGAATATCTGGGACCCCCGCCACACCGGGGAGCTGTTTTTT
TRBV5-1	TRBJ2-3	NA	NA	CASSDLRADTQYF	TGCGCCAGCAGCGATTTGAGGGCAGATACGCAGTATTTT
TRBV27	TRBJ1-1	NA	once	CASSLSSYTEAFF	TGTGCCAGCAGTTTATCGTCGTACACTGAAGCTTTCTTT
TRBV7-9	TRBJ2-2	TRBD2	NA	CASTQASGNTGELFF	TGTGCCAGCACCCAAGCTAGCGGTAACACCGGGGAGCTGTTTTTT
TRBV29-1	TRBJ2-1	NA	NA	CSARALLTYNEQFF	TGCAGCGCCAGAGCGCTCCTTACCTACAATGAGCAGTTCTTC
TRBV29-1	TRBJ2-7	NA	NA	CSVAGFEQYF	TGCAGCGTTGCAGGGTTCGAGCAGTACTTC
TRBV28	TRBJ1-5	NA	NA	CASSPNRRYSNQPQHF	TGTGCCAGCAGTCCAAACAGGAGATATAGCAATCAGCCCCAGCATTTT
TRBV7-9	TRBJ1-4	NA	NA	CASSLGETGDEKLFF	TGTGCCAGCAGCTTAGGGGAAACGGGGGACGAAAAACTGTTTTTT
TRBV11-2	TRBJ2-5	TRBD2	NA	CASSSDSGGPRAETQYF	TGTGCCAGCAGCTCGGATTCGGGAGGACCCAGGGCAGAGACCCAGTACTTC
TRBV9	TRBJ2-7	NA	NA	CASGAGTHNEQYF	TGTGCCAGCGGGGCAGGGACTCACAACGAGCAGTACTTC
TRBV25-1	TRBJ2-1	TRBD2	NA	CASTLAGVQGEQFF	TGTGCCAGCACCTTAGCGGGAGTCCAGGGTGAGCAGTTCTTC
TRBV28	TRBJ1-4	NA	NA	CASNLSGEPNEKLFF	TGTGCCAGCAATCTATCAGGGGAGCCTAATGAAAAACTGTTTTTT
TRBV29-1	TRBJ2-7	NA	few	CSVEEPSQTLGAYEQYF	TGCAGCGTTGAAGAACCCTCCCAGACATTGGGGGCGTACGAGCAGTACTTC
TRBV15	TRBJ2-5	NA	NA	CATSRDRGVGETQYF	TGTGCCACCAGCAGAGATCGTGGGGTCGGCGAGACCCAGTACTTC
TRBV9	TRBJ2-3	TRBD2	NA	CASSSVSSGGPDTQYF	TGTGCCAGCAGCTCAGTGTCTAGCGGGGGCCCAGATACGCAGTATTTT
TRBV7-9	TRBJ2-3	TRBD2	NA	CASSSRGSGRAIDTQYF	TGTGCCAGCAGCTCCCGGGGTTCCGGGAGGGCCATAGATACGCAGTATTTT
TRBV6-1	TRBJ2-3	NA	NA	CASSDRVTDTQYF	TGTGCCAGCAGTGACAGGGTGACAGATACGCAGTATTTT
TRBV14	TRBJ2-1	NA	NA	CASSHGWARDPFYNEQFF	TGTGCCAGCAGCCACGGTTGGGCCCGGGACCCCTTTTACAATGAGCAGTTCTTC
TRBV4-3	TRBJ2-5	NA	NA	CASSQDGGKGTQYF	TGCGCCAGCAGCCAAGATGGAGGTAAAGGGACCCAGTACTTC
TRBV7-9	TRBJ1-3	NA	NA	CASSSFVGASGNTIYF	TGTGCCAGCAGCTCCTTCGTGGGGGCCTCTGGAAACACCATATATTTT